This T cell receptor (beta chain) was sequenced during a study of cytomegalovirus exposure and HLA in healthy donors. Comment on this clone: Its antigen is currently unknown.

The CDR3 runs 15 residues. Trimming stripped 2 bases from V and 3 bases from J, with 13 bases between. CDR1 is MNHEY and CDR2 is SMNVEV in the germline V gene (reference sequence). Separate from the approximately 730-subject first cohort, the roughly 120-subject validation cohort was the one that the donors belonged to. The table came from immunoSEQ multiplex PCR; TCRdb's copy has only in-frame clones and leaves some out. The data show some 210,000 clones, around 90% seen once. Study-level results: Reportedly, cytomegalovirus status was diagnosed with high sensitivity and specificity. Rarity held for most TCR sequences, but there were some public TCRs that occurred in many donors.

The TCR sequence derives from a woman aged 18-29 years in good health and CMV-seropositive. The rearrangement joins TRBV27 to TRBJ1-1; D may be TRBD1 (5 bases). The sample consisted of PBMCs. This chain's CDR3 is CASSLVGWGDTEAFF. For the CDR3, the DNA is TGTGCCAGCAGTTTAGTAGGTTGGGGGGACACTGAAGCTTTCTTT.